Shown below are 21 T cell receptor beta chains from a single sample sequenced in a study of human T cells and chemical hapten exposure. Sequencing started from total RNA isolated from unfractionated whole blood. Individual cDNA molecules each carried unique molecular identifiers attached by the library. TCRdb reprocessed the reads via MiXCR and lists one record per CDR3 protein. The sample lists about 120,000 distinct CDR3 sequences; 8.5% to 9% were seen once. Sequencing was done on a sample of whole blood. The receptors stem from a human donor in good health. Some clones in this sample may be carry-over from other donors' samples.

The rearrangement uses TRBV5-1 and TRBJ2-1; 7 nucleotides agree with TRBD1. Germline V CDR1 and CDR2: SGHRS, YFSETQ. V was pared by 2 bases and J by 9 bases, with 8 bases of the junction left unmatched. The CDR3 is 14 residues long. In DNA, the CDR3 is TGCGCCAGCAGCTTCCAACAGGGGTCGGGTGAGCAGTTCTTC. Its protein is CASSFQQGSGEQFF.

Ten or more counts support this clonotype. This chain joins TRBV6-9 and TRBJ1-4; D remains ambiguous. In germline, CDR1 is MNHGY, CDR2 SVAAGI. Trimming took 8 bases from V and 2 from J, leaving 9 bases between them. There are 13 residues in the CDR3. The CDR3 DNA reads as TGTGCCAGCCGGGGAGGCACTAATGAAAAACTGTTTTTT. Protein product: CASRGGTNEKLFF.

There are many counts of this clonotype. The chain couples TRBV20-1 to TRBJ1-1, with a possible D match to TRBD1 (6 bases). The V end lost 0 bases, the J end lost 1 base, and 9 bases lay between the germline ends. Germline V lookup: CDR1 DFQATT, CDR2 SNEGSKA (reference sequence). This CDR3 contains 14 residues. CDR3 amino acids: CSAREGHQNTEAFF. CDR3 in DNA: TGCAGTGCTAGAGAGGGACACCAGAACACTGAAGCTTTCTTT.

Ten or more counts support this clonotype. This chain uses TRBV6-5 with TRBJ1-5, with 12 bases lining up with TRBD1. The V gene's germline CDR1 is MNHEY and CDR2 SVGAGI. V was clipped by 6 bases and J by 0 bases; unmatched bases: 6. The CDR3 spans 17 residues. The CDR3 here is CASRPGQGAYSNQPQHF. CDR3 DNA: TGTGCCAGCAGACCGGGACAGGGGGCATATAGCAATCAGCCCCAGCATTTT.

V and J are TRBV20-1 and TRBJ2-1; possibly TRBD2 for D (6 bases). Trimming pared 6 bases from V and 2 bases from J, leaving 11 bases between. Germline CDR1 and CDR2: DFQATT and SNEGSKA (reference sequence). The CDR3 is 13 residues long. The CDR3 DNA is TGCAGTGCCCCGACTAGACCCTACAATGAGCAGTTCTTC. This gives the protein CSAPTRPYNEQFF.

This clonotype showed up many times. This chain links TRBV14 with TRBJ2-7, with D possibly being TRBD1 (6 bases). Germline assignment: CDR1 SGHDN and CDR2 FVKESK. With 3 bases removed from V and 0 bases from J, the gap between germline ends came to 15 bases. This CDR3 is 16 amino acids long. DNA for the CDR3: TGTGCCAGCAGCCACTTAGTGCAGGGGAGCTCCTACGAGCAGTACTTC. Protein: CASSHLVQGSSYEQYF.

This clonotype was counted only a few times. The chain recombines TRBV30 with TRBJ2-5; D is uncertain. Germline V gene lookup returns CDR1 GTSNPN and CDR2 SVGIG (reference sequence). Trimming pared 4 bases from V and 4 bases from J, leaving 10 bases between. CDR3 length equals 12 residues. DNA of the CDR3: TGTGCCTGGATAACCGACGGAGAGACCCAGTACTTC. It codes for CAWITDGETQYF. Together with reference TRBV30 and TRBJ2-5, the CDR3 gives the full variable domain: SQTIHQWPATLVQPVGSPLSLECTVEGTSNPNLYWYRQAAGRGLQLLFYSVGIGQISSEVPQNLSASRPQDRQFILSSKKLLLSDSGFYLCAWITDGETQYFGPGTRLLVL.

This clonotype was seen many times. This rearrangement joins TRBV11-1 to TRBJ1-3, with D unresolved. This CDR3 region has 14 residues. Germline CDR1 reads SGHAT; CDR2 reads FQDESV (reference sequence). With 4 bases removed from V and 2 bases from J, the gap between germline ends came to 9 bases. The CDR3 DNA is TGTGCCAGCAGCTCCAGAGGGACTGGAAACACCATATATTTT. Translation: CASSSRGTGNTIYF.

In its sample, this clonotype was seen a few times. The CDR3 loop is CASSPGTGSRRGTQYF. The CDR3 DNA is TGTGCCAGCTCGCCCGGGACTGGGAGCCGGAGAGGGACCCAGTACTTC. The chain is built from TRBV18 and TRBJ2-5; TRBD2 might be the D (6 bases). Germline V gene sequence: CDR1 KGHSH, CDR2 LQKENI. The CDR3 has 16 residues. V gave up 6 bases and J gave up 7 bases, with 24 bases separating them.

This clonotype came up many times. The chain has TRBV12-3 or TRBV12-4 and TRBJ1-4, with 10 bases that match TRBD1. V shed 6 bases and J 8 bases; nucleotides not matched to a gene: 6. The CDR3 contains 14 residues. The CDR3 region has the DNA TGTGCCAGCAGCCCGACAGGGGGCCAGGAAAAACTGTTTTTT. Protein sequence: CASSPTGGQEKLFF.

This clonotype has just a few counts. The chain combines TRBV27 with TRBJ1-2, with 7 bases fitting TRBD1. Germline CDR1 is MNHEY and CDR2 is SMNVEV (reference sequence). The CDR3 is 15 amino acids. V dropped 5 bases and J dropped 1; count of bases not matched to a gene: 7. The CDR3 coding sequence is TGTGCCAGCAGTGGCGGGACAGCGAGTAACTATGGCTACACCTTC. Protein sequence: CASSGGTASNYGYTF.

There are many counts of this clonotype. V is TRBV5-1 and J is TRBJ2-1; 14 nucleotides line up with TRBD2. The CDR3 loop spans 14 amino acids. V trimming: 5 bases; J trimming: 9 bases; junction bases outside the gene matches: 4. Germline V gene lookup returns CDR1 SGHRS and CDR2 YFSETQ. DNA of the CDR3: TGCGCCAGCAGAGGGACTAGCGGGAGTCGTGAGCAGTTCTTC. Protein: CASRGTSGSREQFF.

V and J are TRBV28 and TRBJ2-7, with D perhaps TRBD2 (5 bases). The CDR3 consists of 14 residues. CDR1 MDHEN and CDR2 SYDVKM come from the germline V gene. Trimming cost V 7 bases and J 2 bases, with 15 bases left between them. Here the CDR3 DNA reads TGTGCCAGCACCCCACAGCCTAGCACCTACGAGCAGTACTTC. Protein product: CASTPQPSTYEQYF.

The chain links TRBV11-2 to TRBJ1-2; 10 nucleotides agree with TRBD1. This CDR3 comprises 15 residues. CDR1 and CDR2 (germline): SGHAT, FQNNGV. V lost 4 bases to trimming and J lost 6 bases; unmatched junction nucleotides: 8. As DNA, the CDR3 is TGTGCCAGCAGCTGGGGGCCGGGACAGGGGCATGGCTACACCTTC. It specifies CASSWGPGQGHGYTF.

This clonotype came up a few times. The chain recombines TRBV15 with TRBJ1-3; D gene ambiguous. Trimming took off 0 bases at V and 6 bases at J, with 15 bases between the two ends. The germline V gene encodes CDR1 LNHNV and CDR2 YYDKDF (reference sequence). CDR3 length equals 16 residues. DNA for the CDR3: TGTGCCACCAGCAGAGATGTCCGAGGAATAGAAAACACCATATATTTT. It is translated as CATSRDVRGIENTIYF.

Many counts were recorded for this clonotype. The chain joins TRBV7-2 to TRBJ2-7; TRBD1 aligns across 7 bases. CDR1 SGHTA and CDR2 FQGNSA come from the germline V gene. V was clipped by 5 bases and J by 2 bases; unmatched bases: 6. The CDR3 runs to 14 residues. As DNA, the CDR3 is TGTGCCAGCAGCGATCGGGACAGTCCCTACGAGCAGTACTTC. Protein: CASSDRDSPYEQYF. Using reference TRBV7-2 and TRBJ2-7 for the parts outside the CDR3, the full variable domain is GAGVSQSPSNKVTEKGKDVELRCDPISGHTALYWYRQSLGQGLEFLIYFQGNSAPDKSGLPSDRFSAERTGGSVSTLTIQRTQQEDSAVYLCASSDRDSPYEQYFGPGTRLTVT.

This clonotype has only a few counts. This rearrangement joins TRBV6-5 to TRBJ2-3, with D tentatively TRBD2 (5 bases). The germline V and J ends were trimmed by 2 bases and 1 base, with 13 bases remaining between them. CDR1 is MNHEY, CDR2 SVGAGI, per germline. The CDR3 spans 16 residues. The CDR3 spells CASSYSAGVGTDTQYF. The DNA for the CDR3 is TGTGCCAGCAGTTACAGTGCCGGGGTCGGCACAGATACGCAGTATTTT.

This clonotype was recorded a few times. The J gene is TRBJ2-7, the V gene TRBV6-2 or TRBV6-3, with 9 bases lining up with TRBD1. The CDR3 has 14 residues. Germline loops: CDR1 MNHEY, CDR2 SVGEGT. V lost 6 bases and J lost 3; bases outside the gene matches: 6. CDR3 DNA: TGTGCCAGCAGAAGCCAGGACAGGGGCTACGAGCAGTACTTC. This translates into CASRSQDRGYEQYF.

This chain joins TRBV5-1 and TRBJ1-1; D is perhaps TRBD1 (5 bases). This CDR3 contains 13 residues. Germline CDR1 reads SGHRS; CDR2 reads YFSETQ. Deletions cut 2 bases from V and 4 bases from J, with 9 bases between. This CDR3 is CASSFQGSTEAFF. In nucleotides, the CDR3 is TGCGCCAGCAGCTTCCAGGGATCCACTGAAGCTTTCTTT.

This clonotype has more than one count but fewer than ten. As DNA, the CDR3 is TGTGCTAGTGGTTTGGTAACTTCGGGCGAGCAGTACTTC. Translating gives CASGLVTSGEQYF. V usage is TRBV12-5 and J usage is TRBJ2-7; no clear D. The CDR3 runs 13 residues. V was clipped by 0 bases and J by 6 bases, with 9 bases between them. Germline CDR1 and CDR2: LGHNT and FRNRAP.

This clonotype was seen only a few times. The genes are TRBV7-9 and TRBJ2-2; 7 nucleotides agree with TRBD1. The J segment lost 4 bases and the V segment lost 2 bases, leaving 7 bases of the junction unmatched. Germline V gives CDR1 SEHNR, CDR2 FQNEAQ (reference sequence). CDR3 length: 16 residues. CDR3 loop: CASSLRQGEITGELFF. The CDR3 nucleotides read TGTGCCAGCAGCTTAAGGCAGGGGGAGATCACCGGGGAGCTGTTTTTT.